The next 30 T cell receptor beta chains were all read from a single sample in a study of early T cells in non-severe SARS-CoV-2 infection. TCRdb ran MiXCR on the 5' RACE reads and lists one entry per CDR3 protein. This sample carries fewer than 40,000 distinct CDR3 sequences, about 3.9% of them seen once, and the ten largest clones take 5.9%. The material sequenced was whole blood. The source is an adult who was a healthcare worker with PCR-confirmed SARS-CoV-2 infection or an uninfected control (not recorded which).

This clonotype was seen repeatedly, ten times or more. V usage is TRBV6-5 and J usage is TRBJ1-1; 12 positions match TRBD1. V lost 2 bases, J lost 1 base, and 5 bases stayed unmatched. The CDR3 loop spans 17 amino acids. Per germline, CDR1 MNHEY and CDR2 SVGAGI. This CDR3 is CASSYTGQGAWNTEAFF. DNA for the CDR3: TGTGCCAGCAGTTACACGGGACAGGGGGCTTGGAACACTGAAGCTTTCTTT.

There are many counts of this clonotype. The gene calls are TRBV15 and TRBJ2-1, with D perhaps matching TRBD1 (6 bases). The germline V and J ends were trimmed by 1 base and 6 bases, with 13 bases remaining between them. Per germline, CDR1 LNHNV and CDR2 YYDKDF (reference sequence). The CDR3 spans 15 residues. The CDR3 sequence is CATSRGTGQINEQFF. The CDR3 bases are TGTGCCACCAGCAGAGGAACAGGACAGATCAATGAGCAGTTCTTC.

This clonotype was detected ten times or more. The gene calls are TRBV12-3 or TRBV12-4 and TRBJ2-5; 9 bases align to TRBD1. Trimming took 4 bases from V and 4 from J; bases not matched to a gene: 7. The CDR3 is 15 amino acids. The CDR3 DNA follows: TGTGCCAGCAGTTACGGGACAGGGTTAGGAGAGACCCAGTACTTC. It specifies CASSYGTGLGETQYF.

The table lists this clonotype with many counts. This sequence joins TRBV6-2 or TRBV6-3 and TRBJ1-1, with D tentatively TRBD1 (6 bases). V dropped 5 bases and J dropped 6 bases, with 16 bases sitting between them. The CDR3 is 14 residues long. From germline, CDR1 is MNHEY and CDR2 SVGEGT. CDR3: CASSNQNRAPEAFF. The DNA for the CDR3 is TGTGCCAGCAGTAACCAAAACAGGGCACCTGAAGCTTTCTTT.

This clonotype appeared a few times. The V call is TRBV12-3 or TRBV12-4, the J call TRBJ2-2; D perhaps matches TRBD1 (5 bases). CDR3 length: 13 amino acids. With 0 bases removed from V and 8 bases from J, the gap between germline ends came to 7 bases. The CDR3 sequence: CASSLAGDGELFF. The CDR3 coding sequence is TGTGCCAGCAGTTTAGCAGGGGATGGGGAGCTGTTTTTT.

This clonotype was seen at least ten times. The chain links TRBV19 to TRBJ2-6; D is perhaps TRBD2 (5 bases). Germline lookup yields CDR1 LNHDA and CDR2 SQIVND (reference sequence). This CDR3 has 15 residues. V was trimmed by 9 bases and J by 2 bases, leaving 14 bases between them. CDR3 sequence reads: CASIARGTGANVLTF. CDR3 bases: TGTGCCAGCATTGCTCGGGGAACTGGGGCCAACGTCCTGACTTTC.

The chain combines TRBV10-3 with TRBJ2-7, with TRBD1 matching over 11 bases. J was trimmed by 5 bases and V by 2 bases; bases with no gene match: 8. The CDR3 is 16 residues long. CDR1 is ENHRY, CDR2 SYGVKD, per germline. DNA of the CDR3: TGTGCCATCAGTGAGCCTGGACAGGGGGCCCCACACGAGCAGTACTTC. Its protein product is CAISEPGQGAPHEQYF.

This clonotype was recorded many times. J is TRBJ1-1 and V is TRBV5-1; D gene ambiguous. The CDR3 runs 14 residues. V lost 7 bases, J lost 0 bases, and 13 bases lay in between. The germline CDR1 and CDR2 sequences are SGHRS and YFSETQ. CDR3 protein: CASSGGAMNTEAFF. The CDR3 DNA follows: TGCGCCAGCTCAGGAGGCGCTATGAACACTGAAGCTTTCTTT.

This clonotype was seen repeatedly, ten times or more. Here the CDR3 reads CSVTPRVAGVQETQYF. Here the CDR3 DNA reads TGCAGCGTGACCCCCCGGGTAGCGGGAGTACAAGAGACCCAGTACTTC. The gene calls are TRBV29-1 and TRBJ2-5, with 9 nucleotides matching TRBD2. Germline V lookup: CDR1 SQVTM, CDR2 ANQGSEA. The trim removed 6 bases at V and 2 bases at J, leaving 13 bases unmatched. The CDR3 is made up of 16 amino acids.

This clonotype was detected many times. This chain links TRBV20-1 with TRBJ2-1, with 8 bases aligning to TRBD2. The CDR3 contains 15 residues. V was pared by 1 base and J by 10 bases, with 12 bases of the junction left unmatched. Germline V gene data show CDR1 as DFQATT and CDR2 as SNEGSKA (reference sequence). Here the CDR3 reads CSARVGGRRTIEQFF. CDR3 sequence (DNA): TGCAGTGCTAGAGTCGGCGGGAGGCGTACAATAGAGCAGTTCTTC.

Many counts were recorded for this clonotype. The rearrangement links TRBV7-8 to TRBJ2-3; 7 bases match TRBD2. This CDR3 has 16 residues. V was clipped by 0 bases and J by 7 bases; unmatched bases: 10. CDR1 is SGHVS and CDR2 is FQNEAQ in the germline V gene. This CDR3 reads CASSLAGRDPPNTQYF. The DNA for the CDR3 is TGTGCCAGCAGCTTAGCGGGGAGGGATCCACCGAATACGCAGTATTTT. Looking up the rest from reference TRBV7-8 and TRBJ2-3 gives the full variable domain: GAGVSQSPRYKVAKRGQDVALRCDPISGHVSLFWYQQALGQGPEFLTYFQNEAQLDKSGLPSDRFFAERPEGSVSTLKIQRTQQEDSAVYLCASSLAGRDPPNTQYFGPGTRLTVL.

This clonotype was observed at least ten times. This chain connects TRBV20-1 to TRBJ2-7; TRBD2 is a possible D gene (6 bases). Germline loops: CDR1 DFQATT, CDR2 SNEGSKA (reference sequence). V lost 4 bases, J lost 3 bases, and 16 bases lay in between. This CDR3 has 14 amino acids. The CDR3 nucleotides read TGCAGTGCTAATAATGCGGGATCTGGCTACGAGCAGTACTTC. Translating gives CSANNAGSGYEQYF.

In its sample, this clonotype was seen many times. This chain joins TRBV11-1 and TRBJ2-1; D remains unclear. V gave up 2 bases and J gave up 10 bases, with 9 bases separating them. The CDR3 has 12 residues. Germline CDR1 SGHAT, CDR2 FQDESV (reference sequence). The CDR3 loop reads CASSLPSVEQFF. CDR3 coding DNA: TGTGCCAGCAGCTTACCCTCCGTAGAGCAGTTCTTC.

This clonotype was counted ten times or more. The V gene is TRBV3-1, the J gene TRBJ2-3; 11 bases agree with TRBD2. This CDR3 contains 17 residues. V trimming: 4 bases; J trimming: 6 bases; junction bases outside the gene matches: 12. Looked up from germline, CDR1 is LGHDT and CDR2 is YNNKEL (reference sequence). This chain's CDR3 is CASSLEGLAGGPDTQYF. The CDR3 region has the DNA TGTGCCAGCAGCCTCGAGGGATTAGCGGGAGGGCCGGATACGCAGTATTTT.

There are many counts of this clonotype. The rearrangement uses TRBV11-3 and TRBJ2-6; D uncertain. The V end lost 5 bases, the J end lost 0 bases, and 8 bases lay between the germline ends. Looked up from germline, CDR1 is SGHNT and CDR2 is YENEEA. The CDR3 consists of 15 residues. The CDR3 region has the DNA TGTGCCAGCAGCCTGGATCGCTCTGGGGCCAACGTCCTGACTTTC. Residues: CASSLDRSGANVLTF. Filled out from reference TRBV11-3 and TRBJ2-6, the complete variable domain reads EAGVVQSPRYKIIEKKQPVAFWCNPISGHNTLYWYLQNLGQGPELLIRYENEEAVDDSQLPKDRFSAERLKGVDSTLKIQPAELGDSAVYLCASSLDRSGANVLTFGAGSRLTVL.

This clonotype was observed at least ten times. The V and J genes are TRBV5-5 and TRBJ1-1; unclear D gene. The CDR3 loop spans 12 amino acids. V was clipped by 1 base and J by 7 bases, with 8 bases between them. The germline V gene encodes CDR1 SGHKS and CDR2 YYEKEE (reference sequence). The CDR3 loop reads CASSLTGFEAFF. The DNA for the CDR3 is TGTGCCAGCAGCTTGACTGGGTTTGAAGCTTTCTTT.

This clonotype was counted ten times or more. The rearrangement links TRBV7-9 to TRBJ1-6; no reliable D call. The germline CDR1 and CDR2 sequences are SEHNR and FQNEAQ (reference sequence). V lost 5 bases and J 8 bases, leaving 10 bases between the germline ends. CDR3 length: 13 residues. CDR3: CASSPETDSPLHF. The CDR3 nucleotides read TGTGCCAGCAGCCCTGAAACCGATTCACCCCTCCACTTT.

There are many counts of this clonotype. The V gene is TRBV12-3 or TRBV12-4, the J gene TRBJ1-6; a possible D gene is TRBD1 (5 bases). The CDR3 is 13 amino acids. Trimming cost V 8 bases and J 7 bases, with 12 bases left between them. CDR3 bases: TGTGCCAGCGGGACGGTGATAAATTCACCCCTCCACTTT. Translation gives CASGTVINSPLHF.

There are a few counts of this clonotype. This CDR3 reads CASRGLAGSTDTQYF. The CDR3 DNA reads TGTGCCAGCAGGGGACTAGCGGGGAGCACAGATACGCAGTATTTT. The rearrangement uses TRBV6-4 and TRBJ2-3, with 13 bases aligning to TRBD2. In germline, CDR1 is MRHNA, CDR2 SNTAGT. The CDR3 sequence is 15 residues long. V was clipped by 6 bases and J by 0 bases; unmatched bases: 0.

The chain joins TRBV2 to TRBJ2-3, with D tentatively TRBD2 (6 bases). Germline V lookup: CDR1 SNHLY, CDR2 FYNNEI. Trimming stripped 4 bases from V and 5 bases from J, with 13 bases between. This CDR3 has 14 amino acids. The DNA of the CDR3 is TGTGCCAGCAGTGCCCGACTAGTTGTAGATACGCAGTATTTT. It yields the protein CASSARLVVDTQYF.

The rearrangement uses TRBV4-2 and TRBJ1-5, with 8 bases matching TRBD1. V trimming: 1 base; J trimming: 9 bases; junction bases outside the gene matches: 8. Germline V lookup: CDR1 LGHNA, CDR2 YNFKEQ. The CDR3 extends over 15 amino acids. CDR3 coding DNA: TGTGCCAGCAGCCAAGCTACAGGGGGAAACTTGCCCCAGCATTTT. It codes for CASSQATGGNLPQHF.

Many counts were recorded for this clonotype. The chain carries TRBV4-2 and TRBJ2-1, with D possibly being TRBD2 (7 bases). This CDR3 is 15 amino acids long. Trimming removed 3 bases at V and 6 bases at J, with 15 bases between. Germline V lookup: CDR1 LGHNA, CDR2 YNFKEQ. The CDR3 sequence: CASSHVGGQVNEQFF. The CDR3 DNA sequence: TGTGCCAGCAGCCACGTGGGGGGGCAGGTCAATGAGCAGTTCTTC.

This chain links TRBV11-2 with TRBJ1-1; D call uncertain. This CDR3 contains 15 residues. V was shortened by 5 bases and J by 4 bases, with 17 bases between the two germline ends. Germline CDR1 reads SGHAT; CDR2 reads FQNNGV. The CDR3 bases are TGTGCCAGCAGCCCCCGGACGGGGAGGGCCACTGAAGCTTTCTTT. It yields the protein CASSPRTGRATEAFF.

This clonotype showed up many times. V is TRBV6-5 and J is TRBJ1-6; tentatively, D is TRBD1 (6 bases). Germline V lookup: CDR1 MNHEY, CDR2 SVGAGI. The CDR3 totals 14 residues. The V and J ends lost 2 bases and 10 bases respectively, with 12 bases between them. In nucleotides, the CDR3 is TGTGCCAGCAGTTACCGGGGGGCGAGCTCACCCCTCCACTTT. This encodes CASSYRGASSPLHF.

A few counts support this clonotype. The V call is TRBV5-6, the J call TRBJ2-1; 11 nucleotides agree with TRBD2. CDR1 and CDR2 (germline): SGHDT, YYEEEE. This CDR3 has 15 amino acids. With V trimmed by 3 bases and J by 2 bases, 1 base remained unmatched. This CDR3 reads CASSSLAGAYNEQFF. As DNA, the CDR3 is TGTGCCAGCAGCTCACTAGCGGGGGCCTACAATGAGCAGTTCTTC.

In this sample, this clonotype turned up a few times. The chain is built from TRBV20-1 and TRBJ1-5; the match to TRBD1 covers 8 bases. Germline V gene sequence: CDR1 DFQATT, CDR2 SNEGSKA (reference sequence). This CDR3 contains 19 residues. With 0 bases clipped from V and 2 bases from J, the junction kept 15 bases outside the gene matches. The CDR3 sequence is CSARDHSRPGTGGNQPQHF. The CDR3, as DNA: TGCAGTGCTAGAGATCATTCCCGACCTGGGACAGGCGGCAATCAGCCCCAGCATTTT.

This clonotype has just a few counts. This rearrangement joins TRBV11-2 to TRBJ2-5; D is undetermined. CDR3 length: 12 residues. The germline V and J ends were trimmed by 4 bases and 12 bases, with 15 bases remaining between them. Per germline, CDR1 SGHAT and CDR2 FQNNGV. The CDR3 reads CASSSSAAPEYF. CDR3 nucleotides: TGTGCCAGCAGCTCCTCCGCCGCCCCCGAGTACTTC.

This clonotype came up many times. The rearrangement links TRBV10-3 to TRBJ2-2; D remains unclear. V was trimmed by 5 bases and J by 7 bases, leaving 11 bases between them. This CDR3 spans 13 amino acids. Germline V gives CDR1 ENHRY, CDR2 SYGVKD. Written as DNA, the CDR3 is TGTGCCATCAGTCCACGGTCCGACGGGGAGCTGTTTTTT. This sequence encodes CAISPRSDGELFF.

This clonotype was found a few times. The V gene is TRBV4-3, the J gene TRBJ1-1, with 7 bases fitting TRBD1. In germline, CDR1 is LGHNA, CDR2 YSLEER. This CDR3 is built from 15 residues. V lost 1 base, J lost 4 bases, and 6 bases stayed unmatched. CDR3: CASSQGDRAGTEAFF. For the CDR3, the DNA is TGCGCCAGCAGCCAAGGAGACAGGGCAGGCACTGAAGCTTTCTTT.

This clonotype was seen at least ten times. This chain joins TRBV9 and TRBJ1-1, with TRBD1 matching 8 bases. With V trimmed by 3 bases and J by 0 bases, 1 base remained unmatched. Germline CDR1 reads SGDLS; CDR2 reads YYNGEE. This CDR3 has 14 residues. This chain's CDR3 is CASSARGLNTEAFF. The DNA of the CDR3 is TGTGCCAGCAGCGCCAGGGGGCTGAACACTGAAGCTTTCTTT.